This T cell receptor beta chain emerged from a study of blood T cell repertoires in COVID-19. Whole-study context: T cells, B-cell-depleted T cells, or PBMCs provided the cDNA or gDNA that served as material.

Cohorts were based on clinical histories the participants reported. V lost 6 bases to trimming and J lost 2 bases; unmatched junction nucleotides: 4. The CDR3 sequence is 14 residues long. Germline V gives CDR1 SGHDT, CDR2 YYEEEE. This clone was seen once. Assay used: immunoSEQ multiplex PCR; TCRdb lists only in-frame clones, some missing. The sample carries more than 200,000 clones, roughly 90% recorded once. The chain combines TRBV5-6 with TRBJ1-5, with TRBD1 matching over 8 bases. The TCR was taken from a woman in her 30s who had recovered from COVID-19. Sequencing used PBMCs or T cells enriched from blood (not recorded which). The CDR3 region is CASTRTGRNQPQHF. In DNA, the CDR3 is TGTGCCAGCACCAGGACAGGGCGCAATCAGCCCCAGCATTTT.